The 10 T cell receptor beta chains below were found in one sample sequenced in a study of blood T cell repertoires in COVID-19. TCRdb's table, derived via immunoSEQ multiplex PCR, lists solely in-frame clones and lacks some. The repertoire holds roughly 250,000 clones, with about 80% as singletons. Sample: peripheral blood. These receptors all stem from a woman over 75 with acute or convalescent COVID-19.

The chain has TRBV27 and TRBJ2-7; D unresolved. There are 16 residues in the CDR3. Germline loops: CDR1 MNHEY, CDR2 SMNVEV (reference sequence). V lost 1 base, J lost 1 base, and 14 bases lay in between. CDR3 residues: CASSLLVGSKSYEQYF. In nucleotides, the CDR3 is TGTGCCAGCAGTTTATTGGTGGGCTCGAAATCCTACGAGCAGTACTTC.

The rearrangement joins TRBV10-3 to TRBJ2-2; D unclear. This CDR3 contains 13 residues. V was cut by 3 bases and J by 6 bases, with 8 bases left in between. CDR1 is ENHRY and CDR2 is SYGVKD in the germline V gene. CDR3 DNA sequence: TGTGCCATCAGTGATAGTAGTCCCGGGGAGCTGTTTTTT. Amino acids: CAISDSSPGELFF.

V gene TRBV28 combines with J gene TRBJ2-1; D gene uncertain. V lost 5 bases and J lost 11, with 13 bases in between. Germline values: CDR1 MDHEN, CDR2 SYDVKM. The CDR3 has 12 amino acids. This chain's CDR3 is CASSVLGVQQFF. CDR3 nucleotides: TGTGCCAGCAGTGTTCTCGGAGTTCAGCAGTTCTTC.

To note about this clone: Other DNA sequences from this sample encode an identical CDR3 as well. The J gene is TRBJ1-1, the V gene TRBV19; no clear D gene. V was trimmed by 1 base and J by 0 bases, leaving 6 bases between them. The CDR3 contains 14 residues. Germline CDR1 is LNHDA and CDR2 is SQIVND (reference sequence). The CDR3 DNA follows: TGTGCCAGTAGTATAGGTAGATTGAACACTGAAGCTTTCTTT. This codes for CASSIGRLNTEAFF.

The CDR3, as DNA: TGTGCCAGCAGTTACTCCCCCGCTCGAACAGGGCGATTTGGAAACACCATATATTTT. Translated, it gives CASSYSPARTGRFGNTIYF. J is TRBJ1-3 and V is TRBV6-2 or TRBV6-3, with D possibly TRBD1 on 6 matching bases. The V and J ends lost 0 bases and 3 bases respectively, with 21 bases between them. The CDR3 sequence is 19 residues long. Per germline, CDR1 MNHEY and CDR2 SVGEGT.

The sample holds a few counts of this clone. The chain employs TRBV6-6 and TRBJ1-1; D unresolved. V lost 4 bases and J 10 bases, leaving 16 bases between the germline ends. CDR1 and CDR2 (germline): MNHNY, SVGAGI (reference sequence). The CDR3 sequence is 13 residues long. Written as DNA, the CDR3 is TGTGCCAGCAGTTGGGAGTCTTCTATTTCAGCTTTCTTT. This encodes CASSWESSISAFF.

V is TRBV2 and J is TRBJ1-5; perhaps TRBD1 as D (5 bases). V was pared by 4 bases and J by 1 base, with 11 bases between. Germline-derived CDR1 and CDR2 are SNHLY and FYNNEI. This CDR3 contains 15 residues. The CDR3 spells CASSVGGRSNQPQHF. The CDR3 DNA sequence: TGTGCCAGCAGTGTCGGGGGAAGGAGCAATCAGCCCCAGCATTTT.

This clone was counted only a few times. V is TRBV7-2 and J is TRBJ1-1; D uncertain. The CDR3 loop spans 15 amino acids. Germline CDR1 is SGHTA and CDR2 is FQGNSA. V lost 3 bases to trimming and J lost 5 bases, with 16 bases between them. This chain's CDR3 is CASSFTSGGGTEAFF. The CDR3 DNA sequence: TGTGCCAGCAGCTTCACAAGCGGCGGCGGGACTGAAGCTTTCTTT.

Notes on this clone: Other DNA sequences within the sample encode an identical CDR3. The V and J genes are TRBV7-9 and TRBJ2-4; D unresolved. V was pared by 0 bases and J by 0 bases, with 6 bases between. The CDR3 is made up of 15 amino acids. Germline V lookup: CDR1 SEHNR, CDR2 FQNEAQ (reference sequence). The CDR3 region has the DNA TGTGCCAGCAGCTTAGCAGGAGTAGCCAAAAACATTCAGTACTTC. Protein: CASSLAGVAKNIQYF.

The genes are TRBV28 and TRBJ2-5; TRBD2 aligns across 14 bases. J lost 1 base, V lost 3 bases, and 1 base had no gene match. Germline-derived CDR1 and CDR2 are MDHEN and SYDVKM. The CDR3 sequence is 16 residues long. CDR3: CASSLGTSGGQETQYF. In DNA form, the CDR3 reads TGTGCCAGCAGTTTGGGGACTAGCGGGGGCCAAGAGACCCAGTACTTC.